The 19 T cell receptor beta chains below come from one sample, sequenced in a study of human T cells and chemical hapten exposure (dated by TCRdb to about 2021). The time point tag for this specimen amounts to: pre-sensitization, week 0. The treatment or condition label on this specimen signifies: therapeutic diphenylcyclopropenone sensitization with weekly scalp DPC. The library was made by RACE. Reads for this sample came from a NextSeq 500. TCRdb trimmed public reads at Q25 via fastp, called clones via MiXCR and kept in-frame beta chains. One record per CDR3 amino acid sequence lists the most common genes and DNA. The sample has about 98,000 distinct CDR3 sequences on record, more than 10% of them singletons. Around 3.1% of the sample is in the top ten clones. This specimen consisted of whole blood, obtained in connection with sensitization to the hapten diphenylcyclopropenone (DPC). The receptor source for this set is a woman in her fifties or sixties with alopecia areata. Some clones in this sample may be carry-over from other donors' samples.

The chain couples TRBV10-3 to TRBJ1-4; D gene ambiguous. Germline V gene data show CDR1 as ENHRY and CDR2 as SYGVKD. This CDR3 is 13 amino acids long. V dropped 8 bases and J dropped 8 bases, with 15 bases sitting between them. For the CDR3, the DNA is TGTGCCATCCGTGCACAACCGGAAGAAAAACTGTTTTTT. It codes for CAIRAQPEEKLFF.

The J gene is TRBJ2-2, the V gene TRBV7-2, with D unresolved. Trimming took 5 bases from V and 2 from J, leaving 12 bases between them. Germline values: CDR1 SGHTA, CDR2 FQGNSA. The CDR3 has 15 residues. CDR3 DNA sequence: TGTGCCAGCAGCCAGTGGCTCACTAACACCGGGGAGCTGTTTTTT. This translates into CASSQWLTNTGELFF. Together with reference TRBV7-2 and TRBJ2-2, the CDR3 gives the full variable domain: GAGVSQSPSNKVTEKGKDVELRCDPISGHTALYWYRQSLGQGLEFLIYFQGNSAPDKSGLPSDRFSAERTGGSVSTLTIQRTQQEDSAVYLCASSQWLTNTGELFFGEGSRLTVL.

The chain recombines TRBV12-3 or TRBV12-4 with TRBJ2-1, with 7 bases that match TRBD2. This CDR3 contains 16 residues. J lost 4 bases, V lost 5 bases, and 11 bases had no gene match. The DNA of the CDR3 is TGTGCCAGCAGTCCCCTGCCAGCGGGGCAATACAATGAGCAGTTCTTC. Translated, it gives CASSPLPAGQYNEQFF.

This clonotype was observed many times. V is TRBV12-3 or TRBV12-4 and J is TRBJ1-3; perhaps TRBD1 as D (5 bases). This CDR3 has 18 amino acids. The V end lost 7 bases, the J end lost 2 bases, and 24 bases lay between the germline ends. This CDR3 is CASTPPVGQGGPGNTIYF. The CDR3 DNA is TGTGCCAGCACCCCCCCTGTTGGGCAGGGTGGACCTGGAAACACCATATATTTT.

The chain couples TRBV2 to TRBJ1-4; perhaps TRBD1 as D (5 bases). Germline V gene data show CDR1 as SNHLY and CDR2 as FYNNEI. V was shortened by 1 base and J by 6 bases, with 6 bases between the two germline ends. This CDR3 has 13 residues. The CDR3, as DNA: TGTGCCAGCAGTGAAGGGACATATGAAAAACTGTTTTTT. It encodes CASSEGTYEKLFF.

This clonotype was picked up a small number of times. This chain links TRBV2 with TRBJ2-5; TRBD2 is a possible D gene (6 bases). With 1 base removed from V and 3 bases from J, the gap between germline ends came to 9 bases. The germline CDR1 and CDR2 sequences are SNHLY and FYNNEI. The CDR3 runs to 14 residues. Here the CDR3 DNA reads TGTGCCAGCAGTGAAGGCGTAGCGGAAGAGACCCAGTACTTC. Translating gives CASSEGVAEETQYF.

Many counts were recorded for this clonotype. The chain combines TRBV19 with TRBJ1-5; D unresolved. CDR1 and CDR2 from the germline V gene are LNHDA and SQIVND (reference sequence). CDR3 length: 12 residues. V was trimmed by 7 bases and J by 2 bases, leaving 6 bases between them. The CDR3: CASNGGNQPQHF. Written as DNA, the CDR3 is TGTGCCAGTAACGGGGGCAATCAGCCCCAGCATTTT. The full variable domain, rest sourced from reference TRBV19 and TRBJ1-5, is DGGITQSPKYLFRKEGQNVTLSCEQNLNHDAMYWYRQDPGQGLRLIYYSQIVNDFQKGDIAEGYSVSREKKESFPLTVTSAQKNPTAFYLCASNGGNQPQHFGDGTRLSIL.

This clonotype was recorded at least ten times. The rearrangement joins TRBV6-6 to TRBJ2-5; D is possibly TRBD1 (6 bases). CDR1 is MNHNY and CDR2 is SVGAGI in the germline V gene (reference sequence). The CDR3 is made up of 12 amino acids. The germline V and J ends were trimmed by 6 bases and 2 bases, with 7 bases remaining between them. CDR3 sequence: CASRDSQETQYF. The CDR3 DNA reads TGTGCCAGCAGGGACAGTCAAGAGACCCAGTACTTC.

This clonotype was detected many times. The chain has TRBV5-1 and TRBJ1-4; D is unclear. V was pared by 3 bases and J by 4 bases, with 10 bases between. The CDR3 runs to 14 residues. The germline V gene has CDR1 SGHRS and CDR2 YFSETQ. The CDR3, as DNA: TGCGCCAGCAGCTCAGGACGGGGTAATGAAAAACTGTTTTTT. This translates into CASSSGRGNEKLFF.

In this sample, this clonotype turned up a few times. V usage is TRBV2 and J usage is TRBJ1-6; 9 bases align to TRBD1. This CDR3 has 16 amino acids. V lost 3 bases, J lost 8 bases, and 8 bases stayed unmatched. CDR1 is SNHLY, CDR2 FYNNEI, per germline. CDR3 sequence reads: CASSERLWTGDSPLHF. CDR3 coding DNA: TGTGCCAGCAGTGAGCGACTCTGGACAGGGGATTCACCCCTCCACTTT.

This clonotype was seen a few times. V gene TRBV27 combines with J gene TRBJ2-7; the D is unclear. V lost 3 bases to trimming and J lost 6 bases, with 12 bases between them. CDR3 length equals 13 residues. Germline-derived CDR1 and CDR2 are MNHEY and SMNVEV (reference sequence). CDR3 in DNA: TGTGCCAGCAGTTTTGTTGGGGTGGGCGAGCAGTACTTC. Protein sequence: CASSFVGVGEQYF.

This clonotype was counted a few times. This sequence joins TRBV7-2 and TRBJ1-6; no clear D gene. The CDR3 runs 13 residues. V was pared by 5 bases and J by 0 bases, with 2 bases between. Germline V gene lookup returns CDR1 SGHTA and CDR2 FQGNSA. In DNA form, the CDR3 reads TGTGCCAGCAGCCGCTCCTATAATTCACCCCTCCACTTT. As protein: CASSRSYNSPLHF.

This clonotype has only a few counts. The V and J genes are TRBV5-1 and TRBJ2-1, with D perhaps TRBD2 (6 bases). The V end was cut by 0 bases, the J end by 10 bases, with 17 bases between. The CDR3 totals 15 residues. In germline, CDR1 is SGHRS, CDR2 YFSETQ. CDR3 DNA: TGCGCCAGCAGCTTGGCCCGGGGGTGGCGCGGGGAGCAGTTCTTC. It is translated as CASSLARGWRGEQFF.

This clonotype was detected only a few times. The chain combines TRBV13 with TRBJ1-1; weak D call: TRBD1 (5 bases). The length of the CDR3 is 15 residues. Trimming took 0 bases from V and 1 from J, leaving 9 bases between them. CDR1 and CDR2 from the germline V gene are PRHDT and FYEKMQ (reference sequence). The CDR3 loop is CASSLGGDPNTEAFF. In nucleotides, the CDR3 is TGTGCCAGCAGCTTAGGAGGGGATCCGAACACTGAAGCTTTCTTT.

This sequence joins TRBV4-1 and TRBJ2-2; D is possibly TRBD1 (6 bases). The CDR3 has 15 amino acids. Per germline, CDR1 MGHRA and CDR2 YSYEKL. Between the trimmed V and J ends, which lost 1 base and 4 bases, there was a span of 10 bases. CDR3 sequence: CASSQAGTPTGELFF. CDR3 DNA: TGCGCCAGCAGCCAAGCCGGGACACCCACCGGGGAGCTGTTTTTT.

The chain combines TRBV9 with TRBJ2-5, with 9 nucleotides matching TRBD1. Germline CDR1 SGDLS, CDR2 YYNGEE. This CDR3 region has 16 residues. J lost 4 bases, V lost 1 base, and 8 bases had no gene match. Written as DNA, the CDR3 is TGTGCCAGCAGCGTAAACCGGGACAGGGTGAGAGAGACCCAGTACTTC. Encoded protein: CASSVNRDRVRETQYF.

This clonotype was counted only a few times. The chain joins TRBV25-1 to TRBJ2-1; 8 bases are shared with TRBD1. This CDR3 is built from 14 residues. The trim removed 2 bases at V and 7 bases at J, leaving 4 bases unmatched. Germline V CDR1 and CDR2: MGHDK, SYGVNS. The CDR3 here is CASSEPGQENEQFF. Written as DNA, the CDR3 is TGTGCCAGCAGTGAACCGGGACAGGAAAATGAGCAGTTCTTC.

In its sample, this clonotype was seen many times. The chain combines TRBV29-1 with TRBJ2-7; either TRBD1 or TRBD2 may supply D (6 bases each). V was pared by 3 bases and J by 2 bases, with 20 bases between. Germline loops: CDR1 SQVTM, CDR2 ANQGSEA. The CDR3 length is 16 residues. The CDR3, as DNA: TGCAGCGTTGAGGGGTTGGGGGGCACCAAGCCCTACGAGCAGTACTTC. Translating gives CSVEGLGGTKPYEQYF.

The genes are TRBV20-1 and TRBJ2-1; maybe TRBD1 (6 bases). The germline V and J ends were trimmed by 1 base and 9 bases, with 13 bases remaining between them. Germline V gene lookup returns CDR1 DFQATT and CDR2 SNEGSKA (reference sequence). This CDR3 region has 13 residues. The CDR3 coding sequence is TGCAGTGCTAGAGGGACCAGGGGCGGTGAGCAGTTCTTC. Protein sequence: CSARGTRGGEQFF.